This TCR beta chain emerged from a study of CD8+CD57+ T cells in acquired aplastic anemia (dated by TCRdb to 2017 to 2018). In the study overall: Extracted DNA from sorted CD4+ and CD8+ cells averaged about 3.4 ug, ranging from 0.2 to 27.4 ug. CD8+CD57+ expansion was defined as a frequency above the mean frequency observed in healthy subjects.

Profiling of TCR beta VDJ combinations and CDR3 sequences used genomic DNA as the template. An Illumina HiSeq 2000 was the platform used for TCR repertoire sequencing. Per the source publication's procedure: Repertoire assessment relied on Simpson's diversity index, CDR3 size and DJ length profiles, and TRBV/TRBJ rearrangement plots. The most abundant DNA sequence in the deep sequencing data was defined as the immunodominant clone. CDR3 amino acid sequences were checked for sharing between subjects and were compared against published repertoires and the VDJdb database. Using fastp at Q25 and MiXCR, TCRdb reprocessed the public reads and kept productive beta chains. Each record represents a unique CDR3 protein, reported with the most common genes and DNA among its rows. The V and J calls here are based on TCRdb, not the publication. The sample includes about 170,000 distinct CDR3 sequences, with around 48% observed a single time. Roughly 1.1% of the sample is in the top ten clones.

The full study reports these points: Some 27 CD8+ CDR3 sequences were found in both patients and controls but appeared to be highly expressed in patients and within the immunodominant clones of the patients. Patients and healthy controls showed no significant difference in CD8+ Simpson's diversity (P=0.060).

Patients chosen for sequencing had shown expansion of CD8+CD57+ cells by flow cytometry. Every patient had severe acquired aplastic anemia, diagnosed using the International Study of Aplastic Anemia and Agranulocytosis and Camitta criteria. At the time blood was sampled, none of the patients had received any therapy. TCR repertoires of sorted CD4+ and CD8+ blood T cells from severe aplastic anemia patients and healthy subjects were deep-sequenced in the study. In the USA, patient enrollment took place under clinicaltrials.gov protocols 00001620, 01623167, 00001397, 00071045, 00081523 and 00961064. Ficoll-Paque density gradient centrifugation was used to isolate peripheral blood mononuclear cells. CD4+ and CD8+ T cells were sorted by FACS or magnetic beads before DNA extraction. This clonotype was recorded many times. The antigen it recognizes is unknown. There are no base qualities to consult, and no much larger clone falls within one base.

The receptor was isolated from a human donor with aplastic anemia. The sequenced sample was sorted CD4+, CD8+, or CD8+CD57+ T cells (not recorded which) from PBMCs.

The DNA sequence is TGTGCCAGCAGCTTAAGGACTAGCCGGGATACGCAGTATTTT. Its product reads: CASSLRTSRDTQYF. The chain is assembled from TRBV7-2 and TRBJ2-3, with 8 junctional bases fitting TRBD2. The CDR3 starts with the cysteine, ends with the phenylalanine, and has 14 residues. The sequence is cut down to CDR3 DNA, 42 bases in frame from base 1. The germline V gene supplies CDR1 SGHTA and CDR2 FQGNSA. V ends up 2 bases short and J 6 bases short, with an unmatched junction base count of 4.